Reported below is one T cell receptor (beta chain). This record comes from a study of Graves' ophthalmopathy and Graves' hyperthyroidism. After removal of 5 bases from V and 3 bases from J, the junction contained 6 bases not matched to a gene. There are 15 residues in the CDR3. Germline V CDR1 and CDR2: DFQATT, SNEGSKA (reference sequence). The study amplified TCR beta CDR3 regions using RNA transcripts. HTBI primers served in a first-round RT-PCR, which a second-round multiplex PCR followed. TCRdb reanalysed the multiplex PCR reads using MiXCR and keeps one entry per CDR3 protein. In the table there are around 590,000 distinct CDR3 sequences, just under 40% of which are singletons.

The sequencing input was peripheral blood or thyroid tissue (not recorded which). This clonotype originated in an adult man with Graves' hyperthyroidism. The V gene is TRBV20-1, the J gene TRBJ1-6; TRBD1 agrees at 8 bases. Here the CDR3 reads CSALSDRDYNSPLHF. The CDR3 DNA follows: TGCAGTGCTCTTTCGGACAGGGACTATAATTCACCCCTCCACTTT.